Below, 13 T cell receptor beta chains from the same sample are listed, as sequenced in a study of shared clonotypes between healthy human individuals. The data were produced by immunoSEQ multiplex PCR, yet TCRdb's version contains in-frame clones alone and is incomplete. The sample includes about 380,000 clones, roughly 96% seen only once; the top ten take about 0.34%. Sequenced: memory CD8+ T cells sorted from blood. Subset defined: CD45RO+ cells pooled with CCR7-negative TemRA cells. These receptors were collected from a man between 25 and 39 years old in good health.

The V gene is TRBV27, the J gene TRBJ1-4, with 8 positions matching TRBD1. This CDR3 is built from 14 residues. V was pared by 5 bases and J by 9 bases, with 8 bases of the junction left unmatched. The germline V gene encodes CDR1 MNHEY and CDR2 SMNVEV (reference sequence). The CDR3 DNA follows: TGTGCCAGCAGTCCGCAGGGGGCGCTACAAAAACTGTTTTTT. Protein product: CASSPQGALQKLFF. Full variable domain (outside the CDR3, taken from reference TRBV27 and TRBJ1-4): EAQVTQNPRYLITVTGKKLTVTCSQNMNHEYMSWYRQDPGLGLRQIYYSMNVEVTDKGDVPEGYKVSRKEKRNFPLILESPSPNQTSLYFCASSPQGALQKLFFGSGTQLSVL.

The chain is built from TRBV15 and TRBJ2-1; D is perhaps TRBD2 (5 bases). Trimming took 0 bases from V and 3 from J, leaving 12 bases between them. The CDR3 totals 16 residues. The germline CDR1 and CDR2 sequences are LNHNV and YYDKDF (reference sequence). The CDR3 nucleotides read TGTGCCACCAGCAGAGATAAAAGTCGGGACTACAATGAGCAGTTCTTC. Translation gives CATSRDKSRDYNEQFF.

V and J are TRBV29-1 and TRBJ2-3, with 8 bases fitting TRBD1. The CDR3 loop spans 12 amino acids. Germline loops: CDR1 SQVTM, CDR2 ANQGSEA. The V segment lost 5 bases and the J segment 4 bases; nucleotides outside the gene matches: 2. CDR3 protein: CSVSTGADTQYF. The CDR3 DNA sequence: TGCAGCGTTTCGACAGGGGCAGATACGCAGTATTTT.

The rearrangement links TRBV27 to TRBJ1-2, with TRBD1 as a possible D gene (6 bases). CDR3 length: 17 residues. The germline V and J ends were trimmed by 0 bases and 1 base, with 15 bases remaining between them. CDR1 MNHEY and CDR2 SMNVEV come from the germline V gene (reference sequence). CDR3 loop: CASSLSMGGQNNYGYTF. CDR3 in DNA: TGTGCCAGCAGTTTATCAATGGGGGGACAAAATAACTATGGCTACACCTTC.

This clone was recorded only once. The chain carries TRBV14 and TRBJ2-7, with D unresolved. The CDR3 length is 14 residues. Trimming took 0 bases from V and 3 from J, leaving 9 bases between them. Per germline, CDR1 SGHDN and CDR2 FVKESK. The CDR3: CASSQDLVFYEQYF. As DNA, the CDR3 is TGTGCCAGCAGCCAAGATCTAGTATTCTACGAGCAGTACTTC.

The chain is built from TRBV5-1 and TRBJ2-1; D possibly matches TRBD1 or TRBD2 (5 bases each). Germline V gene lookup returns CDR1 SGHRS and CDR2 YFSETQ. The CDR3 is made up of 17 amino acids. V shed 0 bases and J shed 7 bases, with 20 bases lying between them. The CDR3 region has the DNA TGCGCCAGCAGCTTGGTTCTTTTGGGGGAGAGGCGAAATGAGCAGTTCTTC. Translated, it gives CASSLVLLGERRNEQFF.

The chain links TRBV5-6 to TRBJ1-3; 8 bases align to TRBD1. The CDR3 contains 13 residues. Losses at the gene ends were 0 bases for V and 8 bases for J; bases not matched to a gene: 1. Germline loops: CDR1 SGHDT, CDR2 YYEEEE. The CDR3 DNA reads TGTGCCAGCAGCTTGGTACAGGGGGACACCATATATTTT. Protein product: CASSLVQGDTIYF. The variable domain in full, with the rest retrieved from reference TRBV5-6 and TRBJ1-3, is DAGVTQSPTHLIKTRGQQVTLRCSPKSGHDTVSWYQQALGQGPQFIFQYYEEEERQRGNFPDRFSGHQFPNYSSELNVNALLLGDSALYLCASSLVQGDTIYFGEGSWLTVV.

This sequence joins TRBV28 and TRBJ2-7, with a weak D call TRBD2 (6 bases). The CDR3 length is 14 residues. V was trimmed by 5 bases and J by 1 base, leaving 12 bases between them. CDR1 is MDHEN and CDR2 is SYDVKM in the germline V gene. CDR3 DNA sequence: TGTGCCAGCAGTGGAGCTAGCGTATCCTACGAGCAGTACTTC. Translated, it gives CASSGASVSYEQYF.

The chain has TRBV27 and TRBJ1-4, with D perhaps TRBD1 (6 bases). CDR1 and CDR2 from the germline V gene are MNHEY and SMNVEV (reference sequence). The CDR3 runs 11 residues. The ends were cut back, 8 bases at V and 12 bases at J, with 13 bases in the middle. The CDR3 sequence is CASGGTRQLFF. CDR3 DNA: TGTGCCAGCGGGGGGACACGTCAACTGTTTTTT.

V and J are TRBV6-6 and TRBJ2-1; D possibly corresponds to TRBD2 (6 bases). Germline V gene sequence: CDR1 MNHNY, CDR2 SVGAGI (reference sequence). Trimming removed 0 bases at V and 6 bases at J, with 12 bases between. The CDR3 contains 15 residues. CDR3 bases: TGTGCCAGCAGTTACTCGCCTAGCGCAGTCAATGAGCAGTTCTTC. It yields the protein CASSYSPSAVNEQFF.

The gene calls are TRBV7-9 and TRBJ2-2; D unresolved. V lost 5 bases and J 8 bases, leaving 9 bases between the germline ends. CDR3 length: 12 amino acids. Germline V gives CDR1 SEHNR, CDR2 FQNEAQ (reference sequence). CDR3 loop: CASSLLTGELFF. CDR3 sequence (DNA): TGTGCCAGCAGCCTCCTCACTGGGGAGCTGTTTTTT.

The genes are TRBV10-3 and TRBJ2-1; 12 bases are shared with TRBD2. The CDR3 covers 13 residues. CDR1 is ENHRY and CDR2 is SYGVKD in the germline V gene. J was trimmed by 7 bases and V by 6 bases; bases with no gene match: 1. The DNA for the CDR3 is TGTGCCATCAGACTAGCGGGAGGAAATGAGCAGTTCTTC. Amino acid sequence: CAIRLAGGNEQFF.

Of note for this clone: The identical CDR3 is also encoded by other nucleotide sequences in the sample. This chain joins TRBV28 and TRBJ2-3, with unresolved D. CDR1 is MDHEN, CDR2 SYDVKM, per germline. CDR3 length: 12 residues. V lost 4 bases, J lost 6 bases, and 8 bases lay in between. DNA for the CDR3: TGTGCCAGCAGTTCCGGCGCGGATACGCAGTATTTT. It is translated as CASSSGADTQYF.